This T cell receptor (beta chain) derives from a study of CXCR3-negative and CXCR3-positive naive CD8 T cells. Carrying UMI labels, the TRB cDNA libraries were prepared through 5' RACE. TCRdb reprocessed the 5' RACE reads and keeps a single row for each CDR3 protein, giving no DNA. This listing includes approximately 8,800 distinct CDR3 sequences. The CDR3 length is 14 residues. Germline CDR1 MNHEY, CDR2 SVGAGI. As regards this clonotype: What it binds is unknown.

Study conclusions and caveats: Comparison of naive cells showed more hydrophobic TRB CDR3s in CXCR3-positive than in CXCR3-negative naive cells. PBMCs showed partially decreased CXCR3 expression after cryopreservation, and most assays used fresh PBMCs. Both naive subsets had comparably high diversity; memory CD8+ cells much lower. Comparison of naive CXCR3-negative and CXCR3-positive cells revealed similar TRBV-TRBJ usage, while memory cells differed.

The chain uses TRBV6-5 and TRBJ1-2; TCRdb calls TRBD1, which cannot be checked without DNA. Input material: naive CXCR3+ CD8+ T cells from blood. Subset given: CD45RO-CCR7+CD27+CD95- naive CD8+ T cells expressing CXCR3 (TNR3+). This sequence originates from a human donor in good health. Some clones in this sample may be carry-over from other donors' samples. The CDR3 sequence: CASTTGTGYYGYTF.